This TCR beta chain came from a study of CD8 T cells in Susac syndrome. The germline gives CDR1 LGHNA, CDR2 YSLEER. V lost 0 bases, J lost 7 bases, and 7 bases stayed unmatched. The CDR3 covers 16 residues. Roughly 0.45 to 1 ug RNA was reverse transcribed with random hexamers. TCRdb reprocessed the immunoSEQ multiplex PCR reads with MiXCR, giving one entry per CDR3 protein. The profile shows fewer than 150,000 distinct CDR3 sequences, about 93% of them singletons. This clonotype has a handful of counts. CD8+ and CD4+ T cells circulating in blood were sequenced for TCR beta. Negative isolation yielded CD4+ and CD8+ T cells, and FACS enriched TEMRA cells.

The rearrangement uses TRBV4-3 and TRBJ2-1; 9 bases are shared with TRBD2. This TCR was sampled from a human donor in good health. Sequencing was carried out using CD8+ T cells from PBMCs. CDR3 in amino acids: CASSQDGGRGLNEQFF. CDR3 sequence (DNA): TGCGCCAGCAGCCAAGATGGCGGGAGGGGCCTTAATGAGCAGTTCTTC.